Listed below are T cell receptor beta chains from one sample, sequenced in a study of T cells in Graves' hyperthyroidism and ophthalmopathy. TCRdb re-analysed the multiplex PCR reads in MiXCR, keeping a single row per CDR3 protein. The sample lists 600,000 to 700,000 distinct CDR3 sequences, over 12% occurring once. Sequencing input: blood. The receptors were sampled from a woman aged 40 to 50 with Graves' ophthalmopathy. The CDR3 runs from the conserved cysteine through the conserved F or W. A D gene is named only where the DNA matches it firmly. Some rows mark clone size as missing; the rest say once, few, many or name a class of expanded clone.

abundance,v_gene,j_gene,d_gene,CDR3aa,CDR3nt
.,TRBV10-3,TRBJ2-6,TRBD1,CAIPGTGVFSWANVLTF,TGTGCCATACCCGGGACAGGGGTTTTTTCCTGGGCCAACGTCCTGACTTTC
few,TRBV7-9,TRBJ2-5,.,CASSGTRGRETQYF,TGTGCCAGCAGCGGAACAAGGGGTCGGGAGACCCAGTACTTC
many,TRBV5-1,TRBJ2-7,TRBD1,CASSPGTERQQYF,TGCGCCAGCAGCCCGGGGACAGAGAGACAGCAGTACTTC
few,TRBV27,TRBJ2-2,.,CASSRPEGPRGIGELFF,TGTGCCAGCAGTCGCCCGGAGGGACCCCGAGGGATCGGGGAGCTGTTTTTT
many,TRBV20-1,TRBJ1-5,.,CSASLAGLNQPQHF,TGCAGTGCTAGTTTGGCAGGCCTCAATCAGCCCCAGCATTTT
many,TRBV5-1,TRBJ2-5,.,CASSRDLRETQYF,TGCGCCAGCAGTCGGGACTTACGGGAGACCCAGTACTTC
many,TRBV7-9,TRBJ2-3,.,CASSPSATDTQYF,TGTGCCAGCAGCCCTAGCGCCACAGATACGCAGTATTTT
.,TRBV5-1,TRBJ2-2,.,CASSPTAGELFF,TGCGCCAGCAGCCCGACGGCCGGGGAGCTGTTTTTT
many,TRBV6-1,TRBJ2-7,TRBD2,CASSEARGRQYF,TGTGCCAGCAGTGAAGCGCGCGGGAGACAGTACTTC
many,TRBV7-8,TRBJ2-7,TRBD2,CASSLRLASYEQYF,TGTGCCAGCAGCCTAAGACTAGCGTCCTACGAGCAGTACTTC